These 22 T cell receptor beta chains originate from one sample sequenced in a study of shared clonotypes between healthy human individuals. Sequencing was performed with immunoSEQ multiplex PCR; in TCRdb, only in-frame clones are kept and a portion is missing. Found here are 900,000 to 1,200,000 clones, 75% to 80% of them singletons; the top ten hold 0.55% to 0.7%. The sample consisted of memory CD4+ T cells from PBMCs. The subset: CD45RA-negative fraction. These receptors were taken from a young man in good health. Some clones in this sample may be carry-over from other donors' samples.

The chain couples TRBV5-1 to TRBJ2-1; tentative D call: TRBD2 (5 bases). Germline V gene data show CDR1 as SGHRS and CDR2 as YFSETQ. There are 15 residues in the CDR3. V dropped 4 bases and J dropped 3 bases, with 14 bases sitting between them. CDR3 nucleotide sequence: TGCGCCAGCAGCCGGGCGGGTGAGGGCTACAATGAGCAGTTCTTC. Its translation is CASSRAGEGYNEQFF.

This rearrangement joins TRBV2 to TRBJ2-1; 7 bases align to TRBD1. V gave up 7 bases and J gave up 0 bases; unmatched junction bases: 15. The germline CDR1 and CDR2 sequences are SNHLY and FYNNEI. The CDR3 loop spans 18 amino acids. CDR3 amino acids: CASKMGRGSGNSYNEQFF. CDR3 bases: TGTGCCAGCAAGATGGGCAGGGGGAGTGGTAACTCCTACAATGAGCAGTTCTTC.

The chain employs TRBV6-5 and TRBJ2-7; 10 positions match TRBD1. This CDR3 has 14 residues. Germline V gives CDR1 MNHEY, CDR2 SVGAGI. V trimming: 10 bases; J trimming: 9 bases; junction bases outside the gene matches: 15. The CDR3 spells CATQLGTGVQVQYF. CDR3 bases: TGTGCCACGCAGTTAGGGACAGGGGTTCAGGTGCAGTACTTC.

The chain employs TRBV5-1 and TRBJ2-7; TRBD1 is a possible D gene (6 bases). V was clipped by 4 bases and J by 0 bases, with 11 bases between them. The length of the CDR3 is 14 residues. The germline V gene encodes CDR1 SGHRS and CDR2 YFSETQ. The CDR3 bases are TGCGCCAGCAGCGCATGGGACACCTCCTACGAGCAGTACTTC. Translated, it gives CASSAWDTSYEQYF. The whole variable domain, filled in from reference TRBV5-1 and TRBJ2-7, reads KAGVTQTPRYLIKTRGQQVTLSCSPISGHRSVSWYQQTPGQGLQFLFEYFSETQRNKGNFPGRFSGRQFSNSRSEMNVSTLELGDSALYLCASSAWDTSYEQYFGPGTRLTVT.

This chain connects TRBV29-1 to TRBJ2-1; D is unresolved. This CDR3 comprises 14 residues. In germline, CDR1 is SQVTM, CDR2 ANQGSEA. The ends were cut back, 5 bases at V and 1 base at J, with 12 bases in the middle. The CDR3, as DNA: TGCAGCGTTTCCCGAACGGCTTCCTACAATGAGCAGTTCTTC. Translation: CSVSRTASYNEQFF.

V is TRBV7-9 and J is TRBJ2-2; TRBD2 matches 8 bases. The CDR3 runs 15 residues. Germline CDR1 SEHNR, CDR2 FQNEAQ (reference sequence). J lost 6 bases, V lost 6 bases, and 9 bases had no gene match. The CDR3 loop is CASRSPSREAGELFF. The DNA for the CDR3 is TGTGCCAGCAGGTCCCCGTCGCGGGAGGCCGGGGAGCTGTTTTTT.

V is TRBV7-9 and J is TRBJ2-7; possible D gene TRBD2, 5 bases. The CDR3 sequence is 16 residues long. The germline V and J ends were trimmed by 5 bases and 7 bases, with 24 bases remaining between them. Germline CDR1 SEHNR, CDR2 FQNEAQ (reference sequence). As DNA, the CDR3 is TGTGCCAGCAGCCCCCACGGGAAACACCCCGGCGGTGAGCAGTACTTC. This translates into CASSPHGKHPGGEQYF.

The chain combines TRBV27 with TRBJ2-1; 7 nucleotides agree with TRBD2. The V gene end was trimmed by 7 bases and the J gene end by 7 bases; junction bases not matched to a gene: 13. This CDR3 has 15 amino acids. The germline V gene encodes CDR1 MNHEY and CDR2 SMNVEV (reference sequence). The CDR3 spells CASNRGRGLANEQFF. The CDR3 DNA sequence: TGTGCCAGCAATCGAGGGAGGGGTCTTGCTAATGAGCAGTTCTTC.

The chain joins TRBV28 to TRBJ2-7, with 9 bases that match TRBD2. Germline assignment: CDR1 MDHEN and CDR2 SYDVKM. J gave up 2 bases and V 1 base, and 12 bases lay outside the gene matches. The CDR3 has 18 residues. DNA for the CDR3: TGTGCCAGCAGTTTATCGCGGGAGGGCCTGTATACCCCCTACGAGCAGTACTTC. Protein: CASSLSREGLYTPYEQYF.

Remarks on this clone: Its ends do not fully match the called genes, so a read error is possible. The same CDR3 also results from other DNA sequences found in this sample. The rearrangement joins TRBV4-1 to TRBJ1-1; weak D call: TRBD1 (5 bases). The CDR3 loop spans 15 amino acids. Germline loops: CDR1 MGHRA, CDR2 YSYEKL. DNA for the CDR3: TGTGCCAGCAGCCAAGTTTCCAGGGTGGACACTGAAGCTTTCTTT. It is translated as CASSQVSRVDTEAFF.

This rearrangement joins TRBV10-1 to TRBJ1-1; no clear D gene. The CDR3 totals 13 residues. Looked up from germline, CDR1 is WNHNN and CDR2 is SYGVQD (reference sequence). V was cut by 0 bases and J by 10 bases, with 12 bases left in between. In DNA, the CDR3 is TGCGCCAGCAGTGAGTCGGGCACCCCCGGAGCTTTCTTT. The encoded protein is CASSESGTPGAFF.

This clone was recorded only once. The J gene is TRBJ1-2, the V gene TRBV6-5; 8 nucleotides match TRBD1. CDR1 is MNHEY and CDR2 is SVGAGI in the germline V gene. This CDR3 is built from 14 residues. The V and J ends lost 0 bases and 8 bases, in that order; junction bases with no gene match: 5. CDR3 amino acids: CASSYSTGVAGYTF. The CDR3 DNA sequence: TGTGCCAGCAGTTACTCGACAGGGGTTGCCGGCTACACCTTC.

The chain couples TRBV10-3 to TRBJ2-7, with D maybe TRBD2 (5 bases). V gave up 2 bases and J gave up 0 bases, with 5 bases separating them. This CDR3 region has 13 residues. Per the germline V gene, CDR1 is ENHRY and CDR2 is SYGVKD. As DNA, the CDR3 is TGTGCCATCAGTGAGACTAGCTCCTACGAGCAGTACTTC. It encodes CAISETSSYEQYF.

The V call is TRBV2, the J call TRBJ2-1; the D gene is possibly TRBD1 (6 bases). Germline V gives CDR1 SNHLY, CDR2 FYNNEI. CDR3 length: 15 residues. V lost 6 bases to trimming and J lost 0 bases, with 12 bases between them. The CDR3 bases are TGTGCCAGCAGATATCAGGGGAGCTCCTACAATGAGCAGTTCTTC. Translation gives CASRYQGSSYNEQFF.

The chain uses TRBV9 and TRBJ1-2; D remains unclear. Germline V gene data show CDR1 as SGDLS and CDR2 as YYNGEE. The CDR3 is 14 amino acids. The V end was cut by 2 bases, the J end by 7 bases, with 15 bases between. CDR3 in amino acids: CASSVGSQSSGYTF. Written as DNA, the CDR3 is TGTGCCAGCAGCGTCGGGTCTCAGAGTAGTGGCTACACCTTC.

The V call is TRBV2, the J call TRBJ1-6; TRBD1 matches at 8 bases. V shed 6 bases and J 7 bases; nucleotides not matched to a gene: 2. From germline, CDR1 is SNHLY and CDR2 FYNNEI. The CDR3 length is 13 residues. The CDR3 here is CASRQGGNSPLHF. CDR3 nucleotides: TGTGCCAGCAGACAGGGGGGCAATTCACCCCTCCACTTT.

V is TRBV6-5 and J is TRBJ1-5, with D uncertain. V was cut by 6 bases and J by 0 bases, with 6 bases left in between. Germline-derived CDR1 and CDR2 are MNHEY and SVGAGI. The CDR3 is made up of 13 amino acids. The CDR3: CASSKNSNQPQHF. The CDR3 DNA is TGTGCCAGCAGCAAAAATAGCAATCAGCCCCAGCATTTT.

A remark on this clone: Distinct nucleotide sequences in the sample also encode this CDR3. This chain links TRBV5-1 with TRBJ2-7, with 8 bases matching TRBD2. V lost 2 bases and J lost 2; bases outside the gene matches: 3. CDR1 is SGHRS, CDR2 YFSETQ, per germline. The CDR3 length is 14 residues. The CDR3 DNA reads TGCGCCAGCAGCTTTTCGGGAGGGCCCTACGAGCAGTACTTC. Translating it yields CASSFSGGPYEQYF. Full variable domain (remainder filled in from reference TRBV5-1 and TRBJ2-7): KAGVTQTPRYLIKTRGQQVTLSCSPISGHRSVSWYQQTPGQGLQFLFEYFSETQRNKGNFPGRFSGRQFSNSRSEMNVSTLELGDSALYLCASSFSGGPYEQYFGPGTRLTVT.

The chain is built from TRBV6-5 and TRBJ1-5, with a weak D call TRBD1 (6 bases). V lost 5 bases and J lost 0, with 11 bases in between. This CDR3 region has 15 residues. Germline-derived CDR1 and CDR2 are MNHEY and SVGAGI. The CDR3 DNA reads as TGTGCCAGCAGTCCCTCAGGGGCTAGCAATCAGCCCCAGCATTTT. Protein product: CASSPSGASNQPQHF.

The rearrangement uses TRBV20-1 and TRBJ1-5; no reliable D call. Germline CDR1 DFQATT, CDR2 SNEGSKA (reference sequence). The CDR3 spans 10 residues. Trimming pared 5 bases from V and 6 bases from J, leaving 5 bases between. CDR3 nucleotide sequence: TGCAGTGCTGGACGTCAGCCCCAGCATTTT. Protein: CSAGRQPQHF.

J is TRBJ2-1 and V is TRBV2; 8 nucleotides agree with TRBD1. Germline CDR1 and CDR2: SNHLY and FYNNEI. The CDR3 has 16 residues. J was trimmed by 7 bases and V by 5 bases; bases with no gene match: 13. The DNA for the CDR3 is TGTGCCAGCAGTCCCACCCCTCGACAGGGGCGGAATGAGCAGTTCTTC. Protein sequence: CASSPTPRQGRNEQFF.

The chain has TRBV28 and TRBJ1-2, with TRBD1 identical over 7 bases. From germline, CDR1 is MDHEN and CDR2 SYDVKM. This CDR3 contains 13 residues. Germline trimming cut 2 bases from V and 8 bases from J; bases unmatched to any gene: 5. The DNA for the CDR3 is TGTGCCAGCAGTTTACACAGGGGTTACGGCTACACCTTC. This codes for CASSLHRGYGYTF.